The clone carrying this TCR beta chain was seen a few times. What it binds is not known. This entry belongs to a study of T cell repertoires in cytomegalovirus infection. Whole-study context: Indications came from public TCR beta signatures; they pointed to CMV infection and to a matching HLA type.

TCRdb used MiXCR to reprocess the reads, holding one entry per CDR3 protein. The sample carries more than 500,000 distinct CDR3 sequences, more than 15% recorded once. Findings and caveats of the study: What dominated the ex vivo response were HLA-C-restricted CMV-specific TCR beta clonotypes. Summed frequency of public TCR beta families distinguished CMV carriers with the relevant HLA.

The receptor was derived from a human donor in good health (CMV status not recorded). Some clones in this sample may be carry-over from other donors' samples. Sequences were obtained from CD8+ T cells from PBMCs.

CDR3 nucleotide sequence: TGTGCCAGCAGGGGAGGACAGGGCCTCAATCAGCCCCAGCATTTT. Its translation is CASRGGQGLNQPQHF. V is TRBV28 and J is TRBJ1-5; 8 bases are shared with TRBD1. The germline gives CDR1 MDHEN, CDR2 SYDVKM. CDR3 length: 15 residues. The J segment lost 3 bases and the V segment lost 6 bases, leaving 7 bases of the junction unmatched.